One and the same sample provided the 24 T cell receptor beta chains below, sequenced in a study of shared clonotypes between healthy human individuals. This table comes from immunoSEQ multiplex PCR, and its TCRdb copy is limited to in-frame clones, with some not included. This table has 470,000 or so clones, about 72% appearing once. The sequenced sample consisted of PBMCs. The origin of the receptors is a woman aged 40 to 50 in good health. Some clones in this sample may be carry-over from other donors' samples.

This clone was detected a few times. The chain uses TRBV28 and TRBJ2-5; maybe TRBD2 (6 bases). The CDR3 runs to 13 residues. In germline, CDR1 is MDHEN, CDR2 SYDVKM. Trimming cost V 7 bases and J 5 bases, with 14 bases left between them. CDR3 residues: CASMGGIKETQYF. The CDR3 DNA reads TGTGCCAGCATGGGGGGAATAAAGGAGACCCAGTACTTC. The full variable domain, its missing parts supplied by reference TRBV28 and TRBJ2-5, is DVKVTQSSRYLVKRTGEKVFLECVQDMDHENMFWYRQDPGLGLRLIYFSYDVKMKEKGDIPEGYSVSREKKERFSLILESASTNQTSMYLCASMGGIKETQYFGPGTRLLVL.

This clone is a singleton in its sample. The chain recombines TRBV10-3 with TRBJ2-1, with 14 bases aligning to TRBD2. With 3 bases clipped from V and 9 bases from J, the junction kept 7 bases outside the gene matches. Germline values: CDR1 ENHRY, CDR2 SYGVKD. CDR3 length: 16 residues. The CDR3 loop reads CAISEPGLAGEGEQFF. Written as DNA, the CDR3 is TGTGCCATCAGTGAACCGGGACTAGCGGGAGAGGGTGAGCAGTTCTTC.

CDR3 sequence (DNA): TGTGCCAGCTCACCCCTCCGGGACAGGGCCAACTATGGCTACACCTTC. Translated: CASSPLRDRANYGYTF. This rearrangement joins TRBV18 to TRBJ1-2; 9 nucleotides align to TRBD1. CDR1 and CDR2 (germline): KGHSH, LQKENI. The CDR3 extends over 16 amino acids. Germline trimming cut 3 bases from V and 2 bases from J; bases unmatched to any gene: 7.

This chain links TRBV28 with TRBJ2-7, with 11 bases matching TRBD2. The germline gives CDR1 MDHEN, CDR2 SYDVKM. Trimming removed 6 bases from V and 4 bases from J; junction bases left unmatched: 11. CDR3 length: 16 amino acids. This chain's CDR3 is CASSPTSGRVGYEQYF. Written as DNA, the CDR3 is TGTGCCAGCAGCCCTACTAGCGGGAGAGTGGGATACGAGCAGTACTTC.

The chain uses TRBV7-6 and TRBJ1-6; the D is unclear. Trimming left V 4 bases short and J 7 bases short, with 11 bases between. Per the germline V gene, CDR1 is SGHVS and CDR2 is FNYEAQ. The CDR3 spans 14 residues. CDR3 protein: CASSSQYGNSPLHF. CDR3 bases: TGTGCCAGCAGCTCCCAGTATGGGAATTCACCCCTCCACTTT. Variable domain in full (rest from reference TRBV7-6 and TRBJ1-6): GAGVSQSPRYKVTKRGQDVALRCDPISGHVSLYWYRQALGQGPEFLTYFNYEAQQDKSGLPNDRFSAERPEGSISTLTIQRTEQRDSAMYRCASSSQYGNSPLHFGNGTRLTVT.

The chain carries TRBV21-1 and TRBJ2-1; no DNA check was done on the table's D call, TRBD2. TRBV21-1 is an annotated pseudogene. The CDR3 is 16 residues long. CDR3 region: CASSGRGTSGSGEQFF. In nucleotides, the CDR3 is TGTGCCAGCAGCGGCCGCGGGACTAGCGGGAGCGGTGAGCAGTTCTTC.

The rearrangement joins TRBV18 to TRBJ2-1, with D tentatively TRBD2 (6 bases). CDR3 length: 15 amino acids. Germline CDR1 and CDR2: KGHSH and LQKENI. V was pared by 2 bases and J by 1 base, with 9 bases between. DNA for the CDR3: TGTGCCAGCTCACCAACGGAGGGGTCCTACAATGAGCAGTTCTTC. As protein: CASSPTEGSYNEQFF.

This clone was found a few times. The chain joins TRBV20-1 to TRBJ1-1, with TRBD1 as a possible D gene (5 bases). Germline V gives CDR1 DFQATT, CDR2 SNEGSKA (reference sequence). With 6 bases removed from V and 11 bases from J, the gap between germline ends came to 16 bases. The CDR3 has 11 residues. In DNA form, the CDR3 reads TGCAGTGCGACGGGACCGAGGGACGCTTTCTTT. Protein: CSATGPRDAFF.

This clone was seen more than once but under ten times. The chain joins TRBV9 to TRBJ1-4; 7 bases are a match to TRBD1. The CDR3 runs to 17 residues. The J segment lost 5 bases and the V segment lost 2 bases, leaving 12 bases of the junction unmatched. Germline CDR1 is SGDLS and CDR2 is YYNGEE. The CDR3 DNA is TGTGCCAGCAGCGTGGGCGTAGCGGGACAGCGCAATGAAAAACTGTTTTTT. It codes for CASSVGVAGQRNEKLFF.

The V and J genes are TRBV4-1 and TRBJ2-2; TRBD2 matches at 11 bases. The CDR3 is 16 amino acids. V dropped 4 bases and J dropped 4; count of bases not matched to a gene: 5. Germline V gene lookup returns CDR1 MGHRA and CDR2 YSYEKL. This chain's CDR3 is CASSLLAGGITGELFF. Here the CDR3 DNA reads TGCGCCAGCAGCCTTCTAGCGGGAGGAATCACCGGGGAGCTGTTTTTT.

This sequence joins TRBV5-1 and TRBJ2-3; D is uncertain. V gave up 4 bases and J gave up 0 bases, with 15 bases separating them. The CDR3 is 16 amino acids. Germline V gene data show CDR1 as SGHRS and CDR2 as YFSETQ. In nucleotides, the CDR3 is TGCGCCAGCAGCCTCTCTACCATAACTAGCACAGATACGCAGTATTTT. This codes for CASSLSTITSTDTQYF.

The CDR3 sequence: CASSSELNTEAFF. In nucleotides, the CDR3 is TGTGCCAGCAGCTCGGAGCTAAACACTGAAGCTTTCTTT. The chain is built from TRBV11-3 and TRBJ1-1; no reliable D call. Trimming shortened V by 4 bases and J by 2 bases, and 8 bases separated the two germline ends. Germline V CDR1 and CDR2: SGHNT, YENEEA. The CDR3 loop spans 13 amino acids.

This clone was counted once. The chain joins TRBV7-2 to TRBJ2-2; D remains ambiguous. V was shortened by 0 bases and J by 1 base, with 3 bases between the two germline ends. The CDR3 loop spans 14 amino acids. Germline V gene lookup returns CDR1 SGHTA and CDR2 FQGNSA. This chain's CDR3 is CASSLALNTGELFF. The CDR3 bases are TGTGCCAGCAGCTTAGCCCTGAACACCGGGGAGCTGTTTTTT.

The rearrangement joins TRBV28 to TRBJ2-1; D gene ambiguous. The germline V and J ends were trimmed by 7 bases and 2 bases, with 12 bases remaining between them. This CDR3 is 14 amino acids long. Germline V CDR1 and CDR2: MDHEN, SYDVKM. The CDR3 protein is CASTVRGTYNEQFF. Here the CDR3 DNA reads TGTGCCAGCACGGTGAGAGGCACCTACAATGAGCAGTTCTTC.

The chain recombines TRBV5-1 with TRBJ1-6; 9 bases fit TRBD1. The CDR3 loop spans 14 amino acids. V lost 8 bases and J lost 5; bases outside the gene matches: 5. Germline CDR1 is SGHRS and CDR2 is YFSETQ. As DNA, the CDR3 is TGCGCCAGTAACACAGGGGGCCATAATTCACCCCTCCACTTT. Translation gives CASNTGGHNSPLHF.

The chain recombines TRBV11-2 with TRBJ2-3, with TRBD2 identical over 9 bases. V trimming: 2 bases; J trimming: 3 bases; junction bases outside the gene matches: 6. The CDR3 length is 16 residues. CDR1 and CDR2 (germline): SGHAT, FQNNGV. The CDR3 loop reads CASSLRLAGSTDTQYF. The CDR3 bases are TGTGCCAGCAGCTTAAGGCTAGCGGGATCAACAGATACGCAGTATTTT.

CDR3 loop: CASRPMGGAGAQETQYF. The CDR3 coding sequence is TGTGCCAGCCGACCCATGGGGGGGGCGGGAGCCCAAGAGACCCAGTACTTC. The V gene is TRBV2, the J gene TRBJ2-5; D might be TRBD2 (7 bases). The germline gives CDR1 SNHLY, CDR2 FYNNEI. The CDR3 runs 17 residues. Deletions cut 8 bases from V and 1 base from J, with 23 bases between.

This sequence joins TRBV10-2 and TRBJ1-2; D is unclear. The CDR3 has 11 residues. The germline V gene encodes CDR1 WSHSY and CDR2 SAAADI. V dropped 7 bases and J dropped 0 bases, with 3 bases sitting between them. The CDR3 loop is CASTANYGYTF. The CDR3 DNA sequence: TGCGCCAGCACAGCTAACTATGGCTACACCTTC.

Here the CDR3 DNA reads TGTGCCAGCAGCTTAGAGGCTTGGGGAGGGAGAGAGCAGTACTTC. Protein sequence: CASSLEAWGGREQYF. J is TRBJ2-7 and V is TRBV7-2, with TRBD2 matching over 7 bases. This CDR3 spans 15 amino acids. The ends lost 1 base at V and 7 bases at J; junction bases unmatched: 10. Germline CDR1 reads SGHTA; CDR2 reads FQGNSA.

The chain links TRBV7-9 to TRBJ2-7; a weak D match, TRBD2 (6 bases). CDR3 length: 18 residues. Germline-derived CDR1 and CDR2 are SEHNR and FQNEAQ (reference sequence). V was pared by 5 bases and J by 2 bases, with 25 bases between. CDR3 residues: CASSPRAPSRDLPYEQYF. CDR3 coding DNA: TGTGCCAGCAGCCCTAGGGCCCCATCACGGGACTTACCCTACGAGCAGTACTTC.

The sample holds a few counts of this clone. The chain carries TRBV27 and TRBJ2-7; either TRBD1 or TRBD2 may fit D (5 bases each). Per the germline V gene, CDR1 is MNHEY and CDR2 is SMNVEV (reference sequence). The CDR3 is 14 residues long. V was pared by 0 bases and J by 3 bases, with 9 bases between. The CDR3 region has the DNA TGTGCCAGCAGTTTATCAACTGGGGGCTACGAGCAGTACTTC. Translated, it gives CASSLSTGGYEQYF.

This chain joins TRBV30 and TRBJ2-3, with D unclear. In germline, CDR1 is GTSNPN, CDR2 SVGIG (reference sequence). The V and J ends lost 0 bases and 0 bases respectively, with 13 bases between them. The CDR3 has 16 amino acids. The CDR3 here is CAWSVPRATSTDTQYF. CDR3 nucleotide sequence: TGTGCCTGGAGTGTACCTCGGGCTACTAGCACAGATACGCAGTATTTT.

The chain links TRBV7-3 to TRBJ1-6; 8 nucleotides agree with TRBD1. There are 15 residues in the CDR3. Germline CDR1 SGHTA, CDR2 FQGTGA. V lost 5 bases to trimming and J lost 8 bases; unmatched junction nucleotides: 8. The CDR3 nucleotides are TGTGCCAGCAGCCCAGGACAGGGCTGGGATTCACCCCTCCACTTT. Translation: CASSPGQGWDSPLHF.

The CDR3 nucleotides are TGTGCCAGCAGCGGAAGCGCGAGCTCCTACGAGCAGTACTTC. Translating gives CASSGSASSYEQYF. The chain uses TRBV11-3 and TRBJ2-7; D is undetermined. V was cut by 5 bases and J by 0 bases, with 11 bases left in between. CDR1 SGHNT and CDR2 YENEEA come from the germline V gene. The CDR3 extends over 14 amino acids.